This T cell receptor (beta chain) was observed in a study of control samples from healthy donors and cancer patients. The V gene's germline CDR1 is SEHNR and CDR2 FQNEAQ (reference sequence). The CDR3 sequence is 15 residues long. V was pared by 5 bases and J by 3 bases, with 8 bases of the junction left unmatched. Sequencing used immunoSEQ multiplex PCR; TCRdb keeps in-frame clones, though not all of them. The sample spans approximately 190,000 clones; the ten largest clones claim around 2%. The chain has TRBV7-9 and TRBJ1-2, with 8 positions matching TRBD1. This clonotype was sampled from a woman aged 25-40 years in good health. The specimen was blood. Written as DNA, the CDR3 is TGTGCCAGCAGCCCCAGGGGGCGAAGGGACTATGGCTACACCTTC. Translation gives CASSPRGRRDYGYTF.